The rows below give T cell receptor beta chains drawn from one sample of a study of OX40 agonist ivuxolimab in advanced cancers. Measured with immunoSEQ multiplex PCR; TCRdb has only the in-frame clones, and not every one. This table holds about 96,000 clones, roughly four fifths found once. The sequenced sample was CD4+ or CD8+ T cells sorted from blood, obtained in a trial of the OX40 agonist ivuxolimab. The receptors were sampled from an adult with an advanced solid tumor such as melanoma, head and neck, liver or kidney cancer. Both conserved end residues are part of each CDR3. The D gene is left open where the match is weak. Clone size appears in some rows only: once, few, many, or a class for an expanded clone.

>TRBJ1-1|-|TRBV5-1|TRBD1
TGCGCCAGCAGATCGACAGGGAACGCTGAAGCTTTCTTT
CASRSTGNAEAFF
>TRBJ1-2|-|TRBV25-1|TRBD1
TGTGCCAGCAGCCCCCGGGGGGACAGAAACCATGGCTACACCTTC
CASSPRGDRNHGYTF
>TRBJ2-1|-|TRBV19|-
TGTGCCAGTAGTGCGCAGGGAACCCATAATGAGCAGTTCTTC
CASSAQGTHNEQFF
>TRBJ2-7|once|TRBV9|-
TGTGCCAGCAGCGTAGACCAGCTCCCCCAGGGGCAGTACTTC
CASSVDQLPQGQYF
>TRBJ2-7|-|TRBV9|-
TGTGCCAGCAGCGTAGACTCCCGTGGGTCCTACGAGCAGTACTTC
CASSVDSRGSYEQYF
>TRBJ1-5|-|TRBV19|-
TGTGCCAGTAGTATACGCCGCTCCCAGGGGACCAATCAGCCCCAGCATTTT
CASSIRRSQGTNQPQHF
>TRBJ2-3|few|TRBV5-4|TRBD2
TGTGCCAGCAGCTTAGCGGGAGTGTCAGATACGCAGTATTTT
CASSLAGVSDTQYF
>TRBJ2-3|-|TRBV6-5|-
TGTGCCAGCAGGTACTCCGGGGGCACCACAGATACGCAGTATTTT
CASRYSGGTTDTQYF
>TRBJ1-2|-|TRBV19|-
TGTGCCAGTAGTCGACAGGAGCGGGGCTACACCTTC
CASSRQERGYTF
>TRBJ2-7|-|TRBV27|TRBD1
TGTGCCAGCAGTTACCGGGACAGCTCCTACGAGCAGTACTTC
CASSYRDSSYEQYF
>TRBJ2-5|-|TRBV10-1|TRBD2
TGCGCCAGCAGTGAGTCCCTAGCGGGGAATCAAGAGACCCAGTACTTC
CASSESLAGNQETQYF
>TRBJ2-3|-|TRBV7-9|-
TGTGCCAGCAGCTTAGGGGAGTTCACAGATACGCAGTATTTT
CASSLGEFTDTQYF
>TRBJ1-2|-|TRBV28|-
TGTGCCAGCACACCAGGGGAGCGGGGTGGCTACACCTTC
CASTPGERGGYTF
>TRBJ2-3|-|TRBV2|-
TGTGCCAGCACCCCGAAGACCCCCACAGATACGCAGTATTTT
CASTPKTPTDTQYF
>TRBJ2-1|-|TRBV11-2|TRBD1
TGTGCCAGCAGCTCCCGGACAGGTAGTCTTCTACGCGTGGGTCTGTTCTTC
CASSSRTGSLLRVGLFF
>TRBJ1-1|-|TRBV7-9|-
TGTGCCAGCAGCTCCACAGGGCTGAACACTGAAGCTTTCTTT
CASSSTGLNTEAFF
>TRBJ1-2|-|TRBV19|TRBD1
TGTGCCAGTAGTAGCCGGGACAGGGGCTATGGCTACACCTTC
CASSSRDRGYGYTF
>TRBJ2-7|-|TRBV27|-
TGTGCCAGCAGTTTATTGGGACCGGTCTACGAGCAGTACTTC
CASSLLGPVYEQYF
>TRBJ1-2|-|TRBV5-6|TRBD1
TGTGCCAGCAGCTTGAGTCAGGGGGCAGTTCGCTACACCTTC
CASSLSQGAVRYTF
>TRBJ1-2|-|TRBV7-3|-
TGTGCCAGCAGCTTGGGTCATGGGAACTATGGCTACACCTTC
CASSLGHGNYGYTF
>TRBJ2-5|-|TRBV29-1|TRBD1
TGCAGCGTTGAAGATCCGGGACAGGGAAGAGAGACCCAGTACTTC
CSVEDPGQGRETQYF
>TRBJ2-1|-|TRBV2|-
TGTGCCAGCCTCCCAGTCGGATACAATGAGCAGTTCTTC
CASLPVGYNEQFF
>TRBJ2-5|once|TRBV7-9|TRBD2
TGTGCCAGCAGCTTGACTAGCCCCCAAGAGACCCAGTACTTC
CASSLTSPQETQYF
>TRBJ2-7|few|TRBV12-5|TRBD2
TGTGCTAGTGGTTTGGTAGAGGGACTAGCGGGTTCCTACGAGCAGTACTTC
CASGLVEGLAGSYEQYF
>TRBJ1-5|-|TRBV27|-
TGTGCCAGCAGTTCCCTACCGACCGGTAGCAATCAGCCCCAGCATTTT
CASSSLPTGSNQPQHF
>TRBJ2-4|-|TRBV7-9|-
TGTGCCAGCAGTGACCGGGCCAAAAACATTCAGTACTTC
CASSDRAKNIQYF
>TRBJ2-7|-|TRBV18|TRBD1
TGTGCCAGCTCACCGGGATCAGGGGGCTACGAGCAGTACTTC
CASSPGSGGYEQYF
>TRBJ2-7|once|TRBV27|-
TGTGCCAGCAGTTTTACCAGGAGCTCCTACGAGCAGTACTTC
CASSFTRSSYEQYF
>TRBJ2-7|-|TRBV2|-
TGTGCCAGCACCTCCTCCTACGAGCAGTACTTC
CASTSSYEQYF
>TRBJ1-5|-|TRBV12-5|TRBD1
TGTGCTAGTGGTTTGGCCATGGGCCGCGACAGGGGCAATCAGCCCCAGCATTTT
CASGLAMGRDRGNQPQHF
>TRBJ1-2|-|TRBV15|-
TGTGCCACCAGCAGAGATCGGAGGTCGCGGGGCTACACCTTC
CATSRDRRSRGYTF
>TRBJ2-2|-|TRBV27|-
TGTGCCAGCAGTACCGGTTTTCGCGGGGAGCTGTTTTTT
CASSTGFRGELFF
>TRBJ2-7|once|TRBV25-1|-
TGTGCCACCTCTCGGGGGAGCTCCTACGAGCAGTACTTC
CATSRGSSYEQYF
>TRBJ2-3|-|TRBV7-9|-
TGTGCCAGCAGCATACGCACCGGGACCACCGACGCAGATACGCAGTATTTT
CASSIRTGTTDADTQYF
>TRBJ1-1|-|TRBV18|-
TGTGCCAGCTCAGGGGGAGACACTGAAGCTTTCTTT
CASSGGDTEAFF
>TRBJ1-5|-|TRBV18|TRBD1
TGTGCCAGCTCTAGGGGGCCTATGGGTAGCAATCAGCCCCAGCATTTT
CASSRGPMGSNQPQHF
>TRBJ1-2|-|TRBV7-9|TRBD1
TGTGCCACCACTTTGACAGGGGATGGCTACACCTTC
CATTLTGDGYTF
>TRBJ2-1|-|TRBV21-1|-
TGTGCCAGCAGCAAAGAAGCAGAGAAAGGGAGGACCAATTTAAGGTACAATGAGCAGTTCTTC
CASSKEAEKGRTNLRYNEQFF
>TRBJ2-4|-|TRBV27|-
TGTGCCAGCAGCCAACCGGGACCCAGGAGAAACATTCAGTACTTC
CASSQPGPRRNIQYF
>TRBJ1-4|-|TRBV7-9|TRBD1
TGTGCCAGCAGCTTAGGGGGGACAGGTGCCTCAGGGGAAAAACTGTTTTTT
CASSLGGTGASGEKLFF
>TRBJ1-5|-|TRBV6-5|-
TGTGCCAGCAGTCCTAACAGTGGGGGTCAGCCCCAGCATTTT
CASSPNSGGQPQHF